The 2 T cell receptor beta chains below all came from one sample that was sequenced in a study of blood T cells in healthy people across ages. Through a sample-barcoded 5' primer and a J-beta primer mix, a second PCR was run for roughly 6 to 11 cycles. One entry per CDR3 protein, called by TCRdb with MiXCR from the 5' RACE reads. The sample includes more than 800,000 distinct CDR3 sequences, roughly 45% of them seen just once. What was sequenced was blood. Receptor source: a woman aged 60-75 years in good health.

This clonotype occurred a few times. V usage is TRBV5-1 and J usage is TRBJ2-5; a weak D match, TRBD2 (6 bases). The J call may be faulty, since TRBJ2-7 better matches the DNA end. In germline, CDR1 is SGHRS, CDR2 YFSETQ. The CDR3 sequence is 13 residues long. The CDR3, as DNA: TGCGCCAGCAGCTTGGCTACTAGCACCGAGCAGTACTTC. Translated, it gives CASSLATSTEQYF.

The rearrangement links TRBV27 to TRBJ2-7; TRBD2 agrees at 13 bases. The DNA end favors TRBJ2-4, so the J call may be wrong. The germline CDR1 and CDR2 sequences are MNHEY and SMNVEV (reference sequence). The CDR3 contains 15 residues. As DNA, the CDR3 is TGTGCCAGCACGCGGACTAGCGGGAGTTGGGACATTCAGTACTTC. This sequence encodes CASTRTSGSWDIQYF.